Listed below are T cell receptor beta chains from one sample, sequenced in a study of identical twins. TCRdb independently ran MiXCR on the 5' RACE reads; one entry per CDR3 protein. The table lists about 340,000 distinct CDR3 sequences, roughly an eighth of them singletons. The same data also contributed to another study, on yellow fever vaccine responses in identical twins.

Sequencing was carried out using CD8+ T cells sorted from blood. These receptors were taken from a woman in her late teens or twenties in good health. The CDR3 runs from the conserved cysteine through the conserved F or W. Each record gives: CDR3 protein, CDR3 DNA, V gene, D gene, J gene, clone size. D genes are given only for firm matches. A clone size is listed for some rows: how often the clone was seen (once, few, many), or a class if it is expanded.

CDR3 protein: CASSLLGEQFF; CDR3 DNA: TGTGCCAGCAGTTTGTTGGGGGAGCAGTTCTTC; V gene: TRBV12-3/TRBV12-4; D gene: .; J gene: TRBJ2-1; clone size: many
CDR3 protein: CATSDKTSGTYEQYF; CDR3 DNA: TGTGCCACCAGTGATAAGACTAGCGGTACCTACGAGCAGTACTTC; V gene: TRBV24-1; D gene: TRBD2; J gene: TRBJ2-7; clone size: .
CDR3 protein: CASSQLASYEQYF; CDR3 DNA: TGCGCCAGCAGCCAACTAGCGAGCTACGAGCAGTACTTC; V gene: TRBV4-1; D gene: .; J gene: TRBJ2-7; clone size: few
CDR3 protein: CASSPKGDSDTQYF; CDR3 DNA: TGCGCCAGCAGCCCCAAGGGGGACTCAGATACGCAGTATTTT; V gene: TRBV5-1; D gene: .; J gene: TRBJ2-3; clone size: many
CDR3 protein: CASSHPVGFYEQYF; CDR3 DNA: TGTGCCAGCAGCCACCCCGTGGGGTTCTACGAGCAGTACTTC; V gene: TRBV7-9; D gene: .; J gene: TRBJ2-7; clone size: .
CDR3 protein: CASSSPRGKFF; CDR3 DNA: TGTGCCAGCAGCTCCCCTCGGGGGAAGTTCTTC; V gene: TRBV13; D gene: .; J gene: TRBJ2-1; clone size: .
CDR3 protein: CASSYAPGQGHNEQFF; CDR3 DNA: TGTGCCAGCAGTTACGCCCCGGGACAGGGACACAATGAGCAGTTCTTC; V gene: TRBV6-5; D gene: TRBD1; J gene: TRBJ2-1; clone size: few
CDR3 protein: CASSPAGTAMNTEAFF; CDR3 DNA: TGTGCCAGCAGTCCCGCGGGGACTGCAATGAACACTGAAGCTTTCTTT; V gene: TRBV28; D gene: .; J gene: TRBJ1-1; clone size: few
CDR3 protein: CASSPPEGARRGTDTQYF; CDR3 DNA: TGTGCCAGCTCACCACCAGAGGGGGCCCGGAGAGGCACAGATACGCAGTATTTT; V gene: TRBV18; D gene: TRBD1; J gene: TRBJ2-3; clone size: .
CDR3 protein: CATTHEGQPLHQPQHF; CDR3 DNA: TGTGCCACCACCCATGAGGGACAGCCCCTCCATCAGCCCCAGCATTTT; V gene: TRBV24-1; D gene: TRBD1; J gene: TRBJ1-5; clone size: few
CDR3 protein: CASSNRRTNPACENYNEQFF; CDR3 DNA: TGCGCCAGCAGCAACCGGCGAACCAACCCCGCCTGCGAGAACTACAATGAGCAGTTCTTC; V gene: TRBV21-1; D gene: .; J gene: TRBJ2-1; clone size: .
CDR3 protein: CASSAPRRGGRVYWELFF; CDR3 DNA: TGTGCCAGCAGCGCCCCGCGCCGAGGGGGGCGGGTCTATTGGGAGCTGTTTTTT; V gene: TRBV11-2; D gene: .; J gene: TRBJ2-2; clone size: many